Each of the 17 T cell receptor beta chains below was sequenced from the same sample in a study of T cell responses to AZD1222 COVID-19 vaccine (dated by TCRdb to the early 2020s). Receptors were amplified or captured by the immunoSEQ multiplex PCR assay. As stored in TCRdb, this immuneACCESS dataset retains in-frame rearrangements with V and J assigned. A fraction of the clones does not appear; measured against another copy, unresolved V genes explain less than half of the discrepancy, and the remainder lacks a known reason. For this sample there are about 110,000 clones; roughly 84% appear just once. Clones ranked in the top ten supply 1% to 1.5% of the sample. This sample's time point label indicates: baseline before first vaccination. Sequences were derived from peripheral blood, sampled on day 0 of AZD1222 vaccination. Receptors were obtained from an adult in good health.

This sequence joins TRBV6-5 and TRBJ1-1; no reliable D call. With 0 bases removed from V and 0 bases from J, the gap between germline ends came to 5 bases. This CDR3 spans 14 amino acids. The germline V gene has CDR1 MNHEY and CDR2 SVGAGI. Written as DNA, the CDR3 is TGTGCCAGCAGTTACTCTCAAATGAACACTGAAGCTTTCTTT. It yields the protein CASSYSQMNTEAFF.

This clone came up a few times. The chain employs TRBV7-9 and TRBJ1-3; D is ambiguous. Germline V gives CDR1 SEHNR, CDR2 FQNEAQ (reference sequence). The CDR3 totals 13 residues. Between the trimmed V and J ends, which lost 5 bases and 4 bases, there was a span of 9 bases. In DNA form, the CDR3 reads TGTGCCAGCAGCATAGGTTGGGGAAACACCATATATTTT. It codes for CASSIGWGNTIYF.

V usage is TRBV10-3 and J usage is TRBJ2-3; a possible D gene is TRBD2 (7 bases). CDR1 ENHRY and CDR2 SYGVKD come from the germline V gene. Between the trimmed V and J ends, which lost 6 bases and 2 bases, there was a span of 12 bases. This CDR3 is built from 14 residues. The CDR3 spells CAIRGAGVTDTQYF. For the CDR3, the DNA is TGTGCCATCAGGGGGGCGGGGGTCACAGATACGCAGTATTTT.

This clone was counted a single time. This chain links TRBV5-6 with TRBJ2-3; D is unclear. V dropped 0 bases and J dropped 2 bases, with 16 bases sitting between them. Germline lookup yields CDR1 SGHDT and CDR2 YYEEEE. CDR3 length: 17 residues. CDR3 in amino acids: CASSLGFLDTYTDTQYF. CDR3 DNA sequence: TGTGCCAGCAGCTTGGGCTTTCTAGACACCTACACAGATACGCAGTATTTT.

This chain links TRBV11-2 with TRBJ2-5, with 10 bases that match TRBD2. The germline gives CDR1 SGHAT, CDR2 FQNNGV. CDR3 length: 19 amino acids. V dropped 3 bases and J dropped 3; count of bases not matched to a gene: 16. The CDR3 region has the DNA TGTGCCAGCAGCTTTGTAGGTTGGGGGGGAGGACTAGCGGAAGAGACCCAGTACTTC. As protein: CASSFVGWGGGLAEETQYF. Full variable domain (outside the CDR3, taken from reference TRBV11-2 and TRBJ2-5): EAGVAQSPRYKIIEKRQSVAFWCNPISGHATLYWYQQILGQGPKLLIQFQNNGVVDDSQLPKDRFSAERLKGVDSTLKIQPAKLEDSAVYLCASSFVGWGGGLAEETQYFGPGTRLLVL.

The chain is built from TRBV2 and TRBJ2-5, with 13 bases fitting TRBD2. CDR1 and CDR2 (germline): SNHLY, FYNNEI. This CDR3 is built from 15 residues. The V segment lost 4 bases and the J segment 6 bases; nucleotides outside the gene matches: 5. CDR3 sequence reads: CASSGTSGGLKTQYF. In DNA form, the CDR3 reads TGTGCCAGCAGTGGGACTAGCGGGGGATTAAAGACCCAGTACTTC.

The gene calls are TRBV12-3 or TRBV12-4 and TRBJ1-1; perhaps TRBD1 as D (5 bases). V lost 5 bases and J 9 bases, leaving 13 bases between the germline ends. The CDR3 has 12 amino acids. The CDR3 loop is CASSTKGIQAFF. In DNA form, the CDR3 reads TGTGCCAGCAGTACCAAGGGGATTCAAGCTTTCTTT.

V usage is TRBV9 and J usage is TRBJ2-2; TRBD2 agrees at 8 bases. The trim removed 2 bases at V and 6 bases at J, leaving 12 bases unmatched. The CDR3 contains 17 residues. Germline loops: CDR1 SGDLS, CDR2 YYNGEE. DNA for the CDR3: TGTGCCAGCAGCGTCCCAGCGGGGGCCCCGCCCGCCGGGGAGCTGTTTTTT. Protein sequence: CASSVPAGAPPAGELFF.

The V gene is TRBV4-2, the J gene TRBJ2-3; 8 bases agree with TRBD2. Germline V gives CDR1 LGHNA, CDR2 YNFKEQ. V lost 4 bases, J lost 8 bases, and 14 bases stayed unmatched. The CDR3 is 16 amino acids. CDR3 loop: CASSLTRGLALSTQYF. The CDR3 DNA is TGTGCCAGCAGCCTCACTAGAGGACTAGCTCTGAGTACGCAGTATTTT.

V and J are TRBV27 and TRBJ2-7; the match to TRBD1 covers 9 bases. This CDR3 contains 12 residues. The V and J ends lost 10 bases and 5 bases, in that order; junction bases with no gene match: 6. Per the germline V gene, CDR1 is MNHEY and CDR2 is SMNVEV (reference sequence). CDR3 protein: CAIRTGVNEQYF. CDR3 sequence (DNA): TGTGCCATCCGGACAGGGGTCAACGAGCAGTACTTC.

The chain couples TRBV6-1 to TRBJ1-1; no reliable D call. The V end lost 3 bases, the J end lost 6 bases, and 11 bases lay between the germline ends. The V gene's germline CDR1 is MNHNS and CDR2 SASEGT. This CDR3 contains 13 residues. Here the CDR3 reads CASSEGSKPEAFF. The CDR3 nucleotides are TGTGCCAGCAGTGAGGGTTCCAAGCCTGAAGCTTTCTTT.

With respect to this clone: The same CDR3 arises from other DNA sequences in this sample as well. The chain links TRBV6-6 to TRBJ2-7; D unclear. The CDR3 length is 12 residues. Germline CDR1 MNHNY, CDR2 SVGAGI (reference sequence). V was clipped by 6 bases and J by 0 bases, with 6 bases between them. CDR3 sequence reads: CASSGSSYEQYF. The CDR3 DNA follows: TGTGCCAGCAGCGGCAGCTCCTACGAGCAGTACTTC.

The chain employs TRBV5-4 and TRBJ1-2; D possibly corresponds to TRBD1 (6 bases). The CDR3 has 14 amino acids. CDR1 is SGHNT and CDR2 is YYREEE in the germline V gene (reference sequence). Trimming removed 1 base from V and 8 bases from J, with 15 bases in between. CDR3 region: CASSLRGAAGGYTF. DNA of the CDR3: TGTGCCAGCAGCTTGAGGGGGGCAGCAGGCGGCTACACCTTC.

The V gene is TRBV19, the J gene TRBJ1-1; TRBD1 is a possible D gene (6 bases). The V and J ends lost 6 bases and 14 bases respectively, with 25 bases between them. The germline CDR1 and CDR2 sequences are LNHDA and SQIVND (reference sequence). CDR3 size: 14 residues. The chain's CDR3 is CASSTLPGHPLRFF. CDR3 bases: TGTGCCAGTAGCACCCTCCCGGGACACCCCCTTCGGTTCTTT.

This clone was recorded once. The CDR3 reads CASSSRQSYEQYF. CDR3 DNA sequence: TGCGCCAGCAGCTCGCGGCAGTCCTACGAGCAGTACTTC. V is TRBV5-1 and J is TRBJ2-7; D ambiguous. Germline V gene lookup returns CDR1 SGHRS and CDR2 YFSETQ. The CDR3 is 13 amino acids. V gave up 3 bases and J gave up 1 base, with 8 bases separating them. Using reference TRBV5-1 and TRBJ2-7 for the parts outside the CDR3, the full variable domain is KAGVTQTPRYLIKTRGQQVTLSCSPISGHRSVSWYQQTPGQGLQFLFEYFSETQRNKGNFPGRFSGRQFSNSRSEMNVSTLELGDSALYLCASSSRQSYEQYFGPGTRLTVT.

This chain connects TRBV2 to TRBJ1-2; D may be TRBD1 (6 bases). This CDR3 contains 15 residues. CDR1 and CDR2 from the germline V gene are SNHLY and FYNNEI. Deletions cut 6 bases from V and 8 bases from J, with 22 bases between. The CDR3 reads CASRPSRRGGLGYTF. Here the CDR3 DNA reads TGTGCCAGCAGGCCTTCCCGTCGTGGGGGGCTGGGCTACACCTTC.

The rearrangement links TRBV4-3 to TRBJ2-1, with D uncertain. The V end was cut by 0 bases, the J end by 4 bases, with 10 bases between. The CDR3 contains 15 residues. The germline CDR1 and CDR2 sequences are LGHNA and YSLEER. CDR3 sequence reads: CASSQDAAVYNEQFF. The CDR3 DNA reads TGCGCCAGCAGCCAAGACGCGGCAGTTTACAATGAGCAGTTCTTC.